Below, 2 T cell receptor beta chains from the same sample are listed, as sequenced in a study of regulatory T cells in long-lasting Graves disease (dated by TCRdb to about 2021). Libraries were prepared through multiplex PCR. These reads were obtained on an Illumina HiSeq 4000. iRepertoire HTBI primers and Arm-PCR amplification of CDR3 regions were used to construct TCR beta libraries. TCRdb reran the public reads through fastp at Q25 and MiXCR, keeping productive beta chains. Rows with one shared CDR3 protein collapse into an entry with the most common genes and DNA. Present in this sample are 500,000 to 700,000 distinct CDR3 sequences, around 30% of which were seen just once. The top ten clones comprise around 40% of the sample. The time point label, read with the paper, signifies: persistent/refractory GD, antithyroid drugs over 5 years with positive TRAb. RNA was extracted from PBMCs in TRIzol for both TCR sequencing and RNA sequencing.

Sequenced here: peripheral blood mononuclear cells (PBMCs), sampled when the disease was refractory, from a patient treated with antithyroid drugs. All receptors derive from a female donor with Graves disease.

The V gene is TRBV29-1, the J gene TRBJ2-3; TRBD1 aligns across 10 bases. The CDR3 is made up of 14 amino acids. Trimming cost V 4 bases and J 3 bases; bases outside gene matches: 4. The germline CDR1 and CDR2 sequences are SQVTM and ANQGSEA. In DNA, the CDR3 is TGCAGCGTTGGGGACAGGGGCTTGACAGATACGCAGTATTTT. Its protein product is CSVGDRGLTDTQYF.

This clonotype turned up a few times. This rearrangement joins TRBV28 to TRBJ2-5; 14 nucleotides agree with TRBD2. The CDR3 runs to 16 residues. Germline-derived CDR1 and CDR2 are MDHEN and SYDVKM. V lost 3 bases, J lost 4 bases, and 4 bases stayed unmatched. Here the CDR3 reads CASSLTGTSGRETQYF. The CDR3 region has the DNA TGTGCCAGCAGTTTGACCGGGACTAGCGGGAGAGAGACCCAGTACTTC.